This T cell receptor beta chain was recorded in a study of CD8+ T cells in alopecia areata. Described treatment: oral pan-JAK inhibitor, 5-10 mg twice daily. Collected material from alopecia areata patients comprised lesional scalp punch biopsies and peripheral blood. Broader study findings: Having just one nonresponder leaves the connection between baseline CD8+ expansion and response unresolved.

The V gene lost 7 bases and the J gene lost 1 base, with 11 bases spanning the gap. Germline-derived CDR1 and CDR2 are SNHLY and FYNNEI. The CDR3 consists of 15 residues. This clone was observed a handful of times. Its specificity is not known. Isolated RNA was reverse transcribed into cDNA used as the sequencing template. Method: immunoSEQ multiplex PCR; TCRdb's copy keeps in-frame clones and lacks some. The sample records under 150,000 clones, around three fifths being singletons. The receptor was derived from a human donor with alopecia areata. The sample here was CD4+ T cells sorted from blood, taken at week 24, from a patient treated with tofacitinib. The rearrangement links TRBV2 to TRBJ2-6; no firm D call. The CDR3 nucleotides read TGTGCCAGCACCATGGACCCGTCTGGGGCCAACGTCCTGACTTTC. This encodes CASTMDPSGANVLTF.